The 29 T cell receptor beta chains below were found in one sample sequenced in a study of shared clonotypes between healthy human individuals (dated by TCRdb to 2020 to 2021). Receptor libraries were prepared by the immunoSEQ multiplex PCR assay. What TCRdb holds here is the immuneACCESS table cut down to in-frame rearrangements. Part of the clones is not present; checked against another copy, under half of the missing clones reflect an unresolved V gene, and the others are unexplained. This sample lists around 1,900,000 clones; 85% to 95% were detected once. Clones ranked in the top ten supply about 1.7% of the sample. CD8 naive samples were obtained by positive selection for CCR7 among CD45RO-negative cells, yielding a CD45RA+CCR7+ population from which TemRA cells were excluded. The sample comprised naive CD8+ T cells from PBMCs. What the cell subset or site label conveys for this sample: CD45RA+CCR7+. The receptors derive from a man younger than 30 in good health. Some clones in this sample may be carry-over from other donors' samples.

The CDR3 here is CASSLPNSYNEQFF. CDR3 nucleotides: TGTGCCAGCAGTTTGCCTAACTCCTACAATGAGCAGTTCTTC. V gene TRBV28 combines with J gene TRBJ2-1; D is unresolved. The ends were cut back, 3 bases at V and 0 bases at J, with 6 bases in the middle. The CDR3 runs to 14 residues. Germline V gene lookup returns CDR1 MDHEN and CDR2 SYDVKM.

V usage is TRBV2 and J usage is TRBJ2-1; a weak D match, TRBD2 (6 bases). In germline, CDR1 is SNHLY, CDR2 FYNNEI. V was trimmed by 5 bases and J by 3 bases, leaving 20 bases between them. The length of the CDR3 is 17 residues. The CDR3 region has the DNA TGTGCCAGCAGTCACTCGACTAAACTAGCAGTCTACAATGAGCAGTTCTTC. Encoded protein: CASSHSTKLAVYNEQFF.

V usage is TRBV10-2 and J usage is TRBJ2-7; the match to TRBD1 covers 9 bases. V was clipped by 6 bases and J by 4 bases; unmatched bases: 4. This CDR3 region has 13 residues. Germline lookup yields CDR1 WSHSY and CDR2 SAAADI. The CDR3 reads CASSMTGGYEQYF. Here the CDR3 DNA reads TGCGCCAGCAGCATGACAGGGGGTTACGAGCAGTACTTC.

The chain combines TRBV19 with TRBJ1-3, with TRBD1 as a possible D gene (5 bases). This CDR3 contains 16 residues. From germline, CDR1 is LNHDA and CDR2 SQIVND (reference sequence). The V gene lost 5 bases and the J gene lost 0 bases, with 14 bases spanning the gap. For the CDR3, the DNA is TGTGCCAGTAGTCCCGGACACACGAGCTCTGGAAACACCATATATTTT. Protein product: CASSPGHTSSGNTIYF.

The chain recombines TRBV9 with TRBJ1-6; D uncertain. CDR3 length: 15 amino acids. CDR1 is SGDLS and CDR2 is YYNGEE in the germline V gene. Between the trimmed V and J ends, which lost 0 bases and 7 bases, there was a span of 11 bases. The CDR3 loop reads CASSVEGTRNSPLHF. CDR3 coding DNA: TGTGCCAGCAGCGTAGAAGGAACTAGGAATTCACCCCTCCACTTT.

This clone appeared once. CDR3: CASSSRDSLQETQYF. The DNA for the CDR3 is TGTGCCAGCAGCTCCCGGGACAGCCTCCAAGAGACCCAGTACTTC. The V gene is TRBV7-2, the J gene TRBJ2-5; 7 bases agree with TRBD1. Losses at the gene ends were 4 bases for V and 1 base for J; bases not matched to a gene: 6. Germline CDR1 and CDR2: SGHTA and FQGNSA. The CDR3 length is 15 residues.

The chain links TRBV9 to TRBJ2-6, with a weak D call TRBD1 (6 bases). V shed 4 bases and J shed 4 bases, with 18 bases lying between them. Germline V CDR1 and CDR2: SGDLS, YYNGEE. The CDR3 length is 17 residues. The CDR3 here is CASSLTPDRPGANVLTF. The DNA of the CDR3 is TGTGCCAGCAGCCTAACCCCAGACAGGCCGGGGGCCAACGTCCTGACTTTC.

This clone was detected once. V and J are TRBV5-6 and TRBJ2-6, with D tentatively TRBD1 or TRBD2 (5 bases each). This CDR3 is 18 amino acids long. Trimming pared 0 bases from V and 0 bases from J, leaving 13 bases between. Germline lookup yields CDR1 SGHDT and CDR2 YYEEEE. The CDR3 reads CASSLEPGRGSGANVLTF. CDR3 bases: TGTGCCAGCAGCTTGGAACCGGGAAGGGGCTCTGGGGCCAACGTCCTGACTTTC.

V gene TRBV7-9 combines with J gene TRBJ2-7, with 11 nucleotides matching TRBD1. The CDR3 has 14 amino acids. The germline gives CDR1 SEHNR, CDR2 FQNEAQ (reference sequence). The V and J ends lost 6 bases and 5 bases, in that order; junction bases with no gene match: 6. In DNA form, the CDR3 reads TGTGCCAGCAGTATGGACAGGGGGCTCAACGAGCAGTACTTC. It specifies CASSMDRGLNEQYF.

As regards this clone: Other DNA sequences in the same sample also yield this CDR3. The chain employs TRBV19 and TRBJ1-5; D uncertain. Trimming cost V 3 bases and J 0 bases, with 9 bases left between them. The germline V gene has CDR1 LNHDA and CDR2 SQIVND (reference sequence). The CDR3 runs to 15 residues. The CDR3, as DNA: TGTGCCAGTAGTATGGCAGGATATAGCAATCAGCCCCAGCATTTT. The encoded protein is CASSMAGYSNQPQHF.

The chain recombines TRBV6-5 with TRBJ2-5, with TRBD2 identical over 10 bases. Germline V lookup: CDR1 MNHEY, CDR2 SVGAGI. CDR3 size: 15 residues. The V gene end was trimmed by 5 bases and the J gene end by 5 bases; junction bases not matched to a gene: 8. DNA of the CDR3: TGTGCCAGCAGTCTAAGCGGGAGGGCCGGTGAGACCCAGTACTTC. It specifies CASSLSGRAGETQYF.

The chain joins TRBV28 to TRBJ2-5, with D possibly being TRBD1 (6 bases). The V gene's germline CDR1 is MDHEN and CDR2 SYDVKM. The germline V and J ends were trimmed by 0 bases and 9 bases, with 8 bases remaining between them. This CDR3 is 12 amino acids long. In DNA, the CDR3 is TGTGCCAGCAGTTTATGGGGGGCGGCCCAGTACTTC. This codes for CASSLWGAAQYF.

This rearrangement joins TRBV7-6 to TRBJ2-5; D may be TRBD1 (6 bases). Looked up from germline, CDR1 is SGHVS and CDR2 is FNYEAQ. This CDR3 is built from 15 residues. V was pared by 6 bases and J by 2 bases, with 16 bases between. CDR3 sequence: CASRVRDNTQETQYF. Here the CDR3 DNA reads TGTGCCAGCAGGGTACGGGACAACACTCAAGAGACCCAGTACTTC.

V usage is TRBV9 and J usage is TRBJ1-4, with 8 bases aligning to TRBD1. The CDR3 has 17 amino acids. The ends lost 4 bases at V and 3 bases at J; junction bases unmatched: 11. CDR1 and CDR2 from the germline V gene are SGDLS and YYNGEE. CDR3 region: CASSPPEGQAANEKLFF. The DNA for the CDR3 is TGTGCCAGCAGCCCCCCTGAGGGACAGGCGGCTAATGAAAAACTGTTTTTT.

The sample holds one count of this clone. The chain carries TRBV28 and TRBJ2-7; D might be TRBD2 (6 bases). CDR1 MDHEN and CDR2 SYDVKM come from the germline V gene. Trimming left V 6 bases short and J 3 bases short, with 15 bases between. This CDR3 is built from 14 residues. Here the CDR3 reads CASSYAGLLYEQYF. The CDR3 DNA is TGTGCCAGCAGCTACGCGGGGCTCCTCTACGAGCAGTACTTC.

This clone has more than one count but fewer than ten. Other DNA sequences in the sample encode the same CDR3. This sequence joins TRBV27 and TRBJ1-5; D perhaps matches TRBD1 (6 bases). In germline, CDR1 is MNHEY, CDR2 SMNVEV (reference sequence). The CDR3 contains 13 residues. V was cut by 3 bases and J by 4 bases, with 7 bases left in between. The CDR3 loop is CASSLTGNQPQHF. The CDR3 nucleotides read TGTGCCAGCAGTTTGACAGGTAATCAGCCCCAGCATTTT.

The CDR3 region is CASSSTLTVWAEAFF. The CDR3 coding sequence is TGTGCCAGCAGCTCCACGCTGACCGTGTGGGCTGAAGCTTTCTTT. The chain links TRBV7-9 to TRBJ1-1; D not resolved. This CDR3 has 15 amino acids. Trimming left V 4 bases short and J 6 bases short, with 18 bases between. CDR1 SEHNR and CDR2 FQNEAQ come from the germline V gene (reference sequence).

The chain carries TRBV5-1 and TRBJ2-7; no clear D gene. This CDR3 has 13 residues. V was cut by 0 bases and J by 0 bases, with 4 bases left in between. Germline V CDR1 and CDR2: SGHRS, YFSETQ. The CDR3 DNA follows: TGCGCCAGCAGCTTGGGAAACTCCTACGAGCAGTACTTC. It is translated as CASSLGNSYEQYF.

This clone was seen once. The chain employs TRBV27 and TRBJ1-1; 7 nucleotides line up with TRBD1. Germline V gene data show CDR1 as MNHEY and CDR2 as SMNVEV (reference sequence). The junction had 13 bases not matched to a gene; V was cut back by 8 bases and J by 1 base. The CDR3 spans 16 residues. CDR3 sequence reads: CASAPGQQTWNTEAFF. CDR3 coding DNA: TGTGCCAGCGCCCCGGGACAGCAGACGTGGAACACTGAAGCTTTCTTT.

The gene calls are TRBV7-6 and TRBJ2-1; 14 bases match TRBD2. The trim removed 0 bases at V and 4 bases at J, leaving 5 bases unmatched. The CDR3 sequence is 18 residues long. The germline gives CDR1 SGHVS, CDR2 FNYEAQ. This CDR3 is CASSLAGTSGSGYNEQFF. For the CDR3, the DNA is TGTGCCAGCAGCTTAGCCGGGACTAGCGGGAGTGGGTACAATGAGCAGTTCTTC.

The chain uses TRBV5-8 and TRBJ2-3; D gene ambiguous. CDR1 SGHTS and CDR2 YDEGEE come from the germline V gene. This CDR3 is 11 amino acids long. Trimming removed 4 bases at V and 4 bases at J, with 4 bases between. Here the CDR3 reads CASSRADTQYF. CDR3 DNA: TGTGCCAGCAGCCGAGCAGATACGCAGTATTTT.

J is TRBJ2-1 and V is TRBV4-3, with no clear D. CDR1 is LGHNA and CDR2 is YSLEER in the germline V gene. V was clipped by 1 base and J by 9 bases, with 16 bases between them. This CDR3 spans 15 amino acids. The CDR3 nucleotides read TGCGCCAGCAGCCAAGCTCTATCCTTATACGGTGAGCAGTTCTTC. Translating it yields CASSQALSLYGEQFF.

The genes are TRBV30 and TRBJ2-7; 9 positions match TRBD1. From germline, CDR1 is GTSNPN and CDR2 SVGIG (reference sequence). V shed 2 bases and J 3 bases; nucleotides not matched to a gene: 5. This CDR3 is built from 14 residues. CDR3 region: CAWSRGQGGYEQYF. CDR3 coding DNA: TGTGCCTGGAGTCGGGGACAGGGAGGCTACGAGCAGTACTTC.

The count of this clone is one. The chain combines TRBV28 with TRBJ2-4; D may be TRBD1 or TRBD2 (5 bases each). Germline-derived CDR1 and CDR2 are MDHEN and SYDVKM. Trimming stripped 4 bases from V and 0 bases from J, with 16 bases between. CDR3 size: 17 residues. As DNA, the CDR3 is TGTGCCAGCAGTTCCCCGACAGACTACGTAGCCAAAAACATTCAGTACTTC. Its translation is CASSSPTDYVAKNIQYF.

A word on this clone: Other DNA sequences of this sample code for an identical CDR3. This chain's CDR3 is CASSLRQQNTEAFF. DNA of the CDR3: TGTGCCAGCAGTTTACGACAGCAAAACACTGAAGCTTTCTTT. The chain uses TRBV28 and TRBJ1-1, with D tentatively TRBD1 (5 bases). CDR3 length equals 14 residues. Germline CDR1 reads MDHEN; CDR2 reads SYDVKM. The V end lost 2 bases, the J end lost 2 bases, and 9 bases lay between the germline ends. The full variable domain, its missing parts supplied by reference TRBV28 and TRBJ1-1, is DVKVTQSSRYLVKRTGEKVFLECVQDMDHENMFWYRQDPGLGLRLIYFSYDVKMKEKGDIPEGYSVSREKKERFSLILESASTNQTSMYLCASSLRQQNTEAFFGQGTRLTVV.

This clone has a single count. In DNA, the CDR3 is TGCGCCAGCAGCCAAGGGCAGGAGGGCACCGGGGAGCTGTTTTTT. As protein: CASSQGQEGTGELFF. J is TRBJ2-2 and V is TRBV4-1, with a tentative D call TRBD2 (6 bases). The germline V and J ends were trimmed by 1 base and 4 bases, with 10 bases remaining between them. Germline CDR1 reads MGHRA; CDR2 reads YSYEKL. The CDR3 spans 15 residues.

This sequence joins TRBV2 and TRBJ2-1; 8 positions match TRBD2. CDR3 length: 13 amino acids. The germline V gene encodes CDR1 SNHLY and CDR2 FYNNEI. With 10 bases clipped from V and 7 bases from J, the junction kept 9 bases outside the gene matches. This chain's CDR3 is CATLRGGGNEQFF. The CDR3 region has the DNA TGTGCCACCCTCCGGGGGGGAGGGAATGAGCAGTTCTTC.

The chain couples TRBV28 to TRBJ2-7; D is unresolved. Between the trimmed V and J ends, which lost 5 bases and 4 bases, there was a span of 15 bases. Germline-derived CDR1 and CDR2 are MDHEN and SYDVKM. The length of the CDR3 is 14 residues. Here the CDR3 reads CASSPRYRGYEQYF. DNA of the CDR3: TGTGCCAGCAGTCCCCGGTACAGAGGATACGAGCAGTACTTC.

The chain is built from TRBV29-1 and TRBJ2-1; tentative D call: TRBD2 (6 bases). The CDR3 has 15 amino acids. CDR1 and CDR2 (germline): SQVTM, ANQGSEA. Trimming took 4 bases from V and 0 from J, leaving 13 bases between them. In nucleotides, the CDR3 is TGCAGCGTTGCGGGGGTGGATAGCTCCTACAATGAGCAGTTCTTC. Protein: CSVAGVDSSYNEQFF.